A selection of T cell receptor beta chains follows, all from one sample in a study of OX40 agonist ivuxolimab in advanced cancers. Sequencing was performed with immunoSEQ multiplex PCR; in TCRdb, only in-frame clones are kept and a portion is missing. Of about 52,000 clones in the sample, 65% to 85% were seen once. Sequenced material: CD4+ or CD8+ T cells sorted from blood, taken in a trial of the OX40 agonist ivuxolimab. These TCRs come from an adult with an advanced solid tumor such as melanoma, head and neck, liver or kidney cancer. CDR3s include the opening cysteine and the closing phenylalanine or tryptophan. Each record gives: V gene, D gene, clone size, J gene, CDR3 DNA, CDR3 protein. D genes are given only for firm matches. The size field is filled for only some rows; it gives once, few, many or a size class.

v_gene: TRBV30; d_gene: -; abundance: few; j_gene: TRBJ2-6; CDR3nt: TGTGTCGCGACAGGCCCCACGGTGGTAACTGGGGCCAACGTCCTGACTTTC; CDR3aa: CVATGPTVVTGANVLTF
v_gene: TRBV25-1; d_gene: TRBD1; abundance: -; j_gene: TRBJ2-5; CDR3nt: TGTGCCAGCAGTGCCACGGACAGGGGAGGTGAGACCCAGTACTTC; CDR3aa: CASSATDRGGETQYF
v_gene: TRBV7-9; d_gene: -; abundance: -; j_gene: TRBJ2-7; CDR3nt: TGTGCCAGCAGCCTACGTCCCGAGGGAGGCAGCTACGAGCAGTACTTC; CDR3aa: CASSLRPEGGSYEQYF
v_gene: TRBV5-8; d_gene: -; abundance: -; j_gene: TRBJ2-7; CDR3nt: TGTGCCAGCAGCTTGGGCCCAGGGGACTACGAGCAGTACTTC; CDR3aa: CASSLGPGDYEQYF
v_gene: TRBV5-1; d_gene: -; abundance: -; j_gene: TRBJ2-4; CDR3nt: TGCGCCAGCAGCGATGGTGGAGACATTCAGTACTTC; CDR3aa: CASSDGGDIQYF
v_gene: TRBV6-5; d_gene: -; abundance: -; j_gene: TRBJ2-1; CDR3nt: TGTGCCAGCAGTTACTTGCAGGGTAGAGGGCAGTTCTTC; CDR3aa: CASSYLQGRGQFF
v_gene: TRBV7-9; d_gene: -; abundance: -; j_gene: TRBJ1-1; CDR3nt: TGTGCCAGCAGCTTAGGGTCCCGGACTGAAGCTTTCTTT; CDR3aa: CASSLGSRTEAFF
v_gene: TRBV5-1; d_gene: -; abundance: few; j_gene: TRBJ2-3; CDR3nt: TGCGCCAGCAGCTTGAGTTTCCCTAGCACAGATACGCAGTATTTT; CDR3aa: CASSLSFPSTDTQYF
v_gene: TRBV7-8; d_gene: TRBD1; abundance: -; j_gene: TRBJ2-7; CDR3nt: TGTGCCAGCAGCTTTGGGACAGGGTTCTTCGAGCAGTACTTC; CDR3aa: CASSFGTGFFEQYF
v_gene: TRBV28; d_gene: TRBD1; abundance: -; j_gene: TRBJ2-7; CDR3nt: TGTGCCAGCAGTGGGGACAGCTCCTACGAGCAGTACTTC; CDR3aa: CASSGDSSYEQYF